This T cell receptor beta chain was found in a study of T cells in Graves' hyperthyroidism and ophthalmopathy (dated 2019 in TCRdb). As for the study more broadly: Peripheral blood was sampled at the time of initial diagnosis, prior to any treatment. To identify distinguishing TCR V-J signatures, a discovery cohort of 90 to 100 patients was used, comprising some 45 with Graves' ophthalmopathy and about 59 with stable Graves' hyperthyroidism. According to the paper, TCR Vbeta CDR3 sequencing was carried out on over 130 peripheral blood samples, which came from fewer than 50 ophthalmopathy, 80 or so hyperthyroidism and roughly 17 progressor patients. Thyroid tissue and blood T-cell repertoires from six Graves' hyperthyroidism patients were also compared in the study. Following sampling, methimazole starting at 30 mg daily was given to hyperthyroidism patients, and high-dose intravenous methylprednisolone was given to ophthalmopathy patients. Prospective prediction of ophthalmopathy was tested in an independent validation cohort consisting of under 20 hyperthyroidism patients and approximately 16 patients who later progressed to ophthalmopathy. The 85 to 100 discovery patients were randomly split 7:3 into training and test sets.

V trim: 2 bases; J trim: 2 bases; unmatched bases: 3. CDR1 and CDR2 are read off the germline V gene as MDHEN and SYDVKM. Its CDR3 holds 15 amino acids, cysteine through phenylalanine. Left in the record is the CDR3 DNA by itself, 45 bases read in frame from the first base. Hyperthyroidism patients were aged 18 to 65 years and newly diagnosed, with disease duration of less than 2 months. Any patient with an uncontrolled infection, another autoimmune disease, pregnancy or lactation was excluded. Diagnoses were established on the basis of clinical symptoms, serum thyroxine and TRAb, thyroid ultrasound, and orbital computed tomography. For progressor patients, blood was drawn at the first diagnosis of hyperthyroidism, before any ophthalmopathy symptoms had appeared. Ficoll-Paque density gradient centrifugation was used to isolate PBMCs from around 10 ml of fresh peripheral blood. Patients classed as progressors first received a Graves' hyperthyroidism diagnosis and then went on to develop ophthalmopathy during follow-up. Total RNA was extracted using Trizol reagent, and RNA quality was assessed on an Agilent 2100 Bioanalyzer.

The investigation overall reported the following: In cross-validation, a model built on a 13 V-J signature told ophthalmopathy apart from stable hyperthyroidism with under 90% sensitivity and about 81% specificity, and in testing the same model reached 80%/75%. Most expanded thyroid clonotypes (frequency above 0.001) were also found in blood, which suggests that blood repertoires may mirror thyroid immune responses. No statistical method was used to set the sample size in advance, and investigators knew the group allocation. During validation, the model predicted progression to ophthalmopathy a median of roughly 7.1 months ahead of onset, with around 65% sensitivity and almost 75% specificity.

This clonotype was counted many times. What this receptor recognizes is not known. It has no much larger one-base neighbor in the sample; base qualities were not kept. Amplification of TCR beta CDR3 regions was carried out from RNA transcripts. A first-round RT-PCR of the TCR CDR3 used the HTBI primer set with the Qiagen OneStep RT-PCR kit. A second multiplex PCR round built the libraries, followed by size selection and purification. Sequencing of the libraries was done on an Illumina HiSeq2000 using paired-end 100 bp reads. Per the original workflow: Raw data were processed with SOAPnuke, discarding reads with adapters, uncalled bases, mean Phred below 15, or no exact constant-primer or identifier match. High-quality paired reads were merged with COPE v1.2.5, and unique nucleotide sequences were defined as clonotypes. MiTCR v1.1 was used to align the clonotypes against IMGT TRBV, TRBD and TRBJ reference segments. The analysis included only V-J combinations with a frequency above 0.0001, which together covered more than 98% of the repertoires. A TCS score was defined as the ratio between F50 (clonal expansion) and ExV (chaos), using BLOSUM62-based TCRdist between CDR3 peptides within each V-J. Welch's t-statistics and random forest reduced around 510 V-J features to some 14, which were used in a naive Bayes classifier (R e1071). TCRdb reworked the public reads: Q25 trimming with fastp, MiXCR clone assembly, productive beta chains retained. Under each unique CDR3 protein, matching rows form one entry showing the most common genes and DNA. In this record, the V and J calls reflect TCRdb's handling and not the investigators' own analysis. In all, the sample holds approximately 600,000 distinct CDR3 sequences, and around 13% of those were seen once. The ten largest clones capture 5% to 7% of the sample.

Rearrangement joined TRBV28 to TRBJ2-3, with 8 central nucleotides matching TRBD2. The receptor's source is a woman aged 25 to 45 with Graves' hyperthyroidism that later progressed to Graves' ophthalmopathy. What was sequenced was blood. The CDR3 here reads CASSLPGGPTDTQYF. The DNA sequence is given as TGTGCCAGCAGTTTACCGGGAGGGCCCACAGATACGCAGTATTTT.